These 14 T cell receptor beta chains were sequenced from one sample in a study of control samples from healthy donors and cancer patients. Data came from immunoSEQ multiplex PCR; TCRdb stores just in-frame clones and leaves some out. Seen here are more than 85,000 clones, roughly 80% observed once, and the top ten hold 38%. Source material: PBMCs. These receptors were collected from a man in his 70s with lung cancer.

This chain joins TRBV5-1 and TRBJ1-1; 8 bases line up with TRBD1. V lost 6 bases, J lost 11 bases, and 15 bases stayed unmatched. In germline, CDR1 is SGHRS, CDR2 YFSETQ. CDR3 length: 14 residues. The CDR3, as DNA: TGCGCCAGCACCCCAGGGGGCGCTGTACCGCGGGCTTTCTTT. It yields the protein CASTPGGAVPRAFF.

The rearrangement joins TRBV7-2 to TRBJ1-2; possible D gene TRBD1, 5 bases. Germline assignment: CDR1 SGHTA and CDR2 FQGNSA. This CDR3 region has 13 residues. The V end lost 4 bases, the J end lost 8 bases, and 14 bases lay between the germline ends. The DNA of the CDR3 is TGTGCCAGCAGCTCGGGGCAAGGTCTAGGCTACACCTTC. Translation gives CASSSGQGLGYTF.

The chain joins TRBV7-9 to TRBJ1-2; tentative D call: TRBD1 (6 bases). Trimming removed 5 bases at V and 2 bases at J, with 15 bases between. The CDR3 is 15 residues long. Germline lookup yields CDR1 SEHNR and CDR2 FQNEAQ (reference sequence). CDR3: CASSRQGTLNYGYTF. DNA of the CDR3: TGTGCCAGCAGCCGGCAGGGGACGCTCAACTATGGCTACACCTTC.

The chain carries TRBV18 and TRBJ2-5; perhaps TRBD2 as D (5 bases). V shed 2 bases and J shed 4 bases, with 5 bases lying between them. Per the germline V gene, CDR1 is KGHSH and CDR2 is LQKENI. The length of the CDR3 is 12 residues. CDR3 residues: CASSPSGETQYF. Written as DNA, the CDR3 is TGTGCCAGCTCACCAAGCGGAGAGACCCAGTACTTC. Together with reference TRBV18 and TRBJ2-5, the CDR3 gives the full variable domain: NAGVMQNPRHLVRRRGQEARLRCSPMKGHSHVYWYRQLPEEGLKFMVYLQKENIIDESGMPKERFSAEFPKEGPSILRIQQVVRGDSAAYFCASSPSGETQYFGPGTRLLVL.

This rearrangement joins TRBV5-8 to TRBJ2-3; no definite D call. Trimming shortened V by 2 bases and J by 2 bases, and 0 bases separated the two germline ends. The CDR3 loop spans 11 amino acids. Germline V gene data show CDR1 as SGHTS and CDR2 as YDEGEE. Here the CDR3 DNA reads TGTGCCAGCAGCTTCACAGATACGCAGTATTTT. It is translated as CASSFTDTQYF.

This chain connects TRBV16 to TRBJ1-6; 8 bases are shared with TRBD1. V trimming: 1 base; J trimming: 7 bases; junction bases outside the gene matches: 12. The CDR3 spans 18 residues. Germline V gene data show CDR1 as KGHSY and CDR2 as FQNENV. CDR3 DNA: TGTGCCAGCAGCCAATATCTTCCAAGGACAGGGTTGAATTCACCCCTCCACTTT. It yields the protein CASSQYLPRTGLNSPLHF.

V and J are TRBV18 and TRBJ2-2, with D unclear. V was shortened by 3 bases and J by 4 bases, with 9 bases between the two germline ends. Germline V gene lookup returns CDR1 KGHSH and CDR2 LQKENI. This CDR3 comprises 14 residues. DNA of the CDR3: TGTGCCAGCTCACCTTTACCGGTCACCGGGGAGCTGTTTTTT. Translated, it gives CASSPLPVTGELFF.

The CDR3 DNA sequence: TGCGCCAGCAGTTCCGACAGGGAGGAAGTGAACACTGAAGCTTTCTTT. This gives the protein CASSSDREEVNTEAFF. The chain couples TRBV10-1 to TRBJ1-1; 7 bases map to TRBD1. The junction had 9 bases not matched to a gene; V was cut back by 5 bases and J by 0 bases. The germline CDR1 and CDR2 sequences are WNHNN and SYGVQD (reference sequence). The CDR3 totals 16 residues.

This chain links TRBV24-1 with TRBJ2-3; D remains ambiguous. The CDR3 has 15 amino acids. The ends were cut back, 4 bases at V and 1 base at J, with 11 bases in the middle. Germline V gene sequence: CDR1 KGHDR, CDR2 SFDVKD. The CDR3 spells CATSDPTERTDTQYF. CDR3 DNA: TGTGCCACCAGTGACCCGACCGAGCGCACAGATACGCAGTATTTT.

The chain employs TRBV4-1 and TRBJ2-5; 9 bases agree with TRBD2. The junction had 2 bases not matched to a gene; V was cut back by 2 bases and J by 4 bases. CDR1 MGHRA and CDR2 YSYEKL come from the germline V gene. The CDR3 extends over 14 amino acids. CDR3 region: CASSQPGLAETQYF. In DNA, the CDR3 is TGCGCCAGCAGCCAACCGGGACTAGCAGAGACCCAGTACTTC.

V is TRBV6-2 or TRBV6-3 and J is TRBJ2-5; D is unresolved. The V gene lost 1 base and the J gene lost 2 bases, with 8 bases spanning the gap. The CDR3 has 14 residues. Germline loops: CDR1 MNHEY, CDR2 SVGEGT. In nucleotides, the CDR3 is TGTGCCAGCAGTTACTTTGGCAGGCAAGAGACCCAGTACTTC. It codes for CASSYFGRQETQYF.

The chain employs TRBV7-2 and TRBJ2-3, with unresolved D. Germline V gene sequence: CDR1 SGHTA, CDR2 FQGNSA. Trimming pared 2 bases from V and 0 bases from J, leaving 15 bases between. The CDR3 covers 17 residues. CDR3 sequence (DNA): TGTGCCAGCAGCTTAACTCCGACTGGCTCTAGCACAGATACGCAGTATTTT. Its protein product is CASSLTPTGSSTDTQYF.

The chain joins TRBV27 to TRBJ2-1; D is perhaps TRBD2 (7 bases). Germline CDR1 is MNHEY and CDR2 is SMNVEV (reference sequence). Trimming removed 5 bases at V and 8 bases at J, with 16 bases between. This CDR3 is built from 14 residues. DNA of the CDR3: TGTGCCAGCAGTCTCTTTCGGGGGGCTGATGAGCAGTTCTTC. It is translated as CASSLFRGADEQFF.

This rearrangement joins TRBV30 to TRBJ2-7; 10 positions match TRBD1. Trimming took 1 base from V and 3 from J; bases not matched to a gene: 6. CDR1 is GTSNPN and CDR2 is SVGIG in the germline V gene (reference sequence). The CDR3 is 15 residues long. This CDR3 reads CAWSAGTGDFYEQYF. For the CDR3, the DNA is TGTGCCTGGAGTGCCGGGACAGGGGATTTCTACGAGCAGTACTTC. Based on the CDR3 plus reference TRBV30 and TRBJ2-7, the full variable domain is SQTIHQWPATLVQPVGSPLSLECTVEGTSNPNLYWYRQAAGRGLQLLFYSVGIGQISSEVPQNLSASRPQDRQFILSSKKLLLSDSGFYLCAWSAGTGDFYEQYFGPGTRLTVT.